This TCR beta chain was observed in a study of STAT5B mutations in CD4+ large granular lymphocyte leukemia. Study observations and caveats: Compared with healthy controls (2/35), patient top clones favored TRBV06 (8/27). Main leukemic clonotypes were patient-specific, but under 30% appeared at low frequency elsewhere.

Germline V CDR1 and CDR2: MNHEY, SVGAGI. There are 16 residues in the CDR3. V dropped 0 bases and J dropped 0 bases, with 10 bases sitting between them. Remarks on this clone: Its antigen is still unknown.

TCRdb's copy holds only in-frame clones and misses some; the assay was immunoSEQ multiplex PCR. The data show approximately 27,000 clones, 81% seen once. The source is a human donor in good health. Material for sequencing was CD4+ T cells from blood buffy coats. This chain joins TRBV6-5 and TRBJ2-3, with D possibly being TRBD2 (6 bases). CDR3 coding DNA: TGTGCCAGCAGTTACTCAGGCGGGGAGAGCACAGATACGCAGTATTTT. It codes for CASSYSGGESTDTQYF.